These 20 T cell receptor beta chains originate from one sample sequenced in a study of cytomegalovirus exposure and HLA in healthy donors (dated by TCRdb to 2016 to 2017). Library preparation used the immunoSEQ multiplex PCR assay. The multiplex PCR relied on a mix of 60 forward primers for TCR Vbeta segments and 13 reverse primers for TCR Jbeta segments. TCRdb retrieved this table from immuneACCESS and kept in-frame rearrangements only. Not all clones are present; in checked studies, unresolved V genes account for under half, and no reason is known for the remainder. This sample comprises roughly 89,000 clones, around 82% of them detected only once. In total, the top ten clones hold around 2% of the sample. The material sequenced was PBMCs. Receptor source: a man younger than 35 in good health and CMV-seronegative.

The V gene is TRBV14, the J gene TRBJ2-3, with D perhaps matching TRBD1 (5 bases). With 4 bases removed from V and 3 bases from J, the gap between germline ends came to 14 bases. The germline V gene has CDR1 SGHDN and CDR2 FVKESK. The CDR3 has 15 amino acids. The CDR3 bases are TGTGCCAGCAGCCTGGGCCCTTACAGGACAGATACGCAGTATTTT. Translating it yields CASSLGPYRTDTQYF.

This clone has only a few counts. The chain links TRBV6-1 to TRBJ2-7, with 8 bases fitting TRBD2. V dropped 6 bases and J dropped 2; count of bases not matched to a gene: 9. Germline V gene lookup returns CDR1 MNHNS and CDR2 SASEGT. The CDR3 loop spans 15 amino acids. CDR3: CASSPSDGGAYEQYF. CDR3 coding DNA: TGTGCCAGCAGCCCTTCCGACGGGGGGGCCTACGAGCAGTACTTC.

The chain joins TRBV9 to TRBJ2-7; a possible D gene is TRBD1 (6 bases). Trimming stripped 3 bases from V and 5 bases from J, with 12 bases between. CDR3 length equals 13 residues. The germline V gene has CDR1 SGDLS and CDR2 YYNGEE. For the CDR3, the DNA is TGTGCCAGCAGCGACAGGGATTGGAACGAGCAGTACTTC. Residues: CASSDRDWNEQYF.

This rearrangement joins TRBV25-1 to TRBJ2-2; D unclear. V lost 1 base and J 7 bases, leaving 13 bases between the germline ends. Germline assignment: CDR1 MGHDK and CDR2 SYGVNS. CDR3 length equals 15 residues. CDR3 coding DNA: TGTGCCAGCAGTGAATTTTTACGAGGTGGCGGGGAGCTGTTTTTT. Protein: CASSEFLRGGGELFF.

The count of this clone is one. This chain uses TRBV19 with TRBJ2-7; maybe TRBD2 (5 bases). The CDR3 extends over 14 amino acids. Trimming left V 7 bases short and J 5 bases short, with 18 bases between. CDR1 and CDR2 (germline): LNHDA, SQIVND (reference sequence). CDR3 coding DNA: TGTGCCAGTACCATAGATCCGCGAGGGAACGAGCAGTACTTC. Translation gives CASTIDPRGNEQYF.

The V call is TRBV19, the J call TRBJ2-5; no clear D gene. The CDR3 length is 11 residues. The germline gives CDR1 LNHDA, CDR2 SQIVND (reference sequence). V lost 5 bases to trimming and J lost 2 bases, with 3 bases between them. The CDR3 DNA reads TGTGCCAGTAGTTTACAAGAGACCCAGTACTTC. This gives the protein CASSLQETQYF.

This chain joins TRBV5-1 and TRBJ1-1; the match to TRBD1 covers 7 bases. CDR3 length equals 13 residues. Germline CDR1 SGHRS, CDR2 YFSETQ. Trimming at V came to 4 bases and at J to 8 bases, leaving 8 bases not matched to a gene. The CDR3 coding sequence is TGCGCCAGCAGCCCATTCCCGGACAGGGAAGCTTTCTTT. Translating it yields CASSPFPDREAFF.

This chain links TRBV6-5 with TRBJ2-5, with D tentatively TRBD1 (6 bases). The J call may be mistaken, given a closer DNA end match to TRBJ2-7. The CDR3 is 14 residues long. Germline V lookup: CDR1 MNHEY, CDR2 SVGAGI. The CDR3 bases are TGTGCCAGCAGGGTAGACAGGAGCTCCTACGAGCAGTACTTC. This codes for CASRVDRSSYEQYF.

The chain couples TRBV6-4 to TRBJ2-7; 10 bases fit TRBD1. CDR1 MRHNA and CDR2 SNTAGT come from the germline V gene. CDR3 length equals 16 residues. V dropped 5 bases and J dropped 4; count of bases not matched to a gene: 11. Here the CDR3 reads CASSLRSGTGVYEQYF. DNA of the CDR3: TGTGCCAGCAGTCTAAGATCCGGGACAGGGGTTTACGAGCAGTACTTC.

The chain is built from TRBV5-4 and TRBJ1-2; D is possibly TRBD1 (5 bases). Germline CDR1 reads SGHNT; CDR2 reads YYREEE (reference sequence). Trimming shortened V by 3 bases and J by 3 bases, and 18 bases separated the two germline ends. The CDR3 has 16 residues. The CDR3 region has the DNA TGTGCCAGCAGCTCGGGGGGAGGGACCTGGGACTATGGCTACACCTTC. This sequence encodes CASSSGGGTWDYGYTF.

The chain combines TRBV19 with TRBJ2-3, with 10 positions matching TRBD2. Losses at the gene ends were 5 bases for V and 1 base for J; bases not matched to a gene: 21. Germline CDR1 and CDR2: LNHDA and SQIVND (reference sequence). The CDR3 consists of 21 residues. The CDR3 coding sequence is TGTGCCAGTAGTTCGTACCACCAACTAGCGGGGACCTCGGCGGGCACAGATACGCAGTATTTT. The encoded protein is CASSSYHQLAGTSAGTDTQYF.

The rearrangement links TRBV5-1 to TRBJ2-7; tentative D call: TRBD2 (6 bases). CDR3 length: 14 residues. V dropped 1 base and J dropped 3 bases, with 11 bases sitting between them. Germline CDR1 reads SGHRS; CDR2 reads YFSETQ. CDR3 loop: CASSLRGLDYEQYF. The DNA for the CDR3 is TGCGCCAGCAGCTTGCGGGGACTTGACTACGAGCAGTACTTC.

V gene TRBV4-1 combines with J gene TRBJ2-3; TRBD1 aligns across 9 bases. CDR3 length equals 19 residues. Germline trimming cut 2 bases from V and 5 bases from J; bases unmatched to any gene: 17. Germline CDR1 reads MGHRA; CDR2 reads YSYEKL. The CDR3 region is CASSQRGQGTGGRGDTQYF. Written as DNA, the CDR3 is TGCGCCAGCAGCCAAAGGGGACAGGGCACGGGAGGAAGGGGAGATACGCAGTATTTT.

The genes are TRBV5-6 and TRBJ1-3; D remains unclear. Trimming shortened V by 0 bases and J by 0 bases, and 4 bases separated the two germline ends. The CDR3 totals 14 residues. From germline, CDR1 is SGHDT and CDR2 YYEEEE. CDR3 residues: CASSLVHSGNTIYF. The CDR3 DNA reads TGTGCCAGCAGCTTGGTTCACTCTGGAAACACCATATATTTT.

V gene TRBV29-1 combines with J gene TRBJ1-1; 11 bases map to TRBD1. CDR1 and CDR2 from the germline V gene are SQVTM and ANQGSEA. Losses at the gene ends were 0 bases for V and 1 base for J; bases not matched to a gene: 16. The CDR3 loop spans 20 amino acids. The CDR3 here is CSVEEPGTGGYLIPNTEAFF. The DNA for the CDR3 is TGCAGCGTTGAAGAGCCCGGGACAGGGGGATATCTGATCCCGAACACTGAAGCTTTCTTT.

V and J are TRBV10-3 and TRBJ2-2, with 9 bases matching TRBD1. The J segment lost 6 bases and the V segment lost 3 bases, leaving 2 bases of the junction unmatched. The CDR3 spans 14 residues. Germline V CDR1 and CDR2: ENHRY, SYGVKD. CDR3 sequence (DNA): TGTGCCATCAGTGAAGGGACAGGGTCCGGGGAGCTGTTTTTT. Its translation: CAISEGTGSGELFF.

In this sample, this clone turned up once. The chain has TRBV11-2 and TRBJ1-6; TRBD1 aligns across 10 bases. Per the germline V gene, CDR1 is SGHAT and CDR2 is FQNNGV. Unmatched junction bases numbered 0, after V lost 3 bases and J lost 7 bases. The CDR3 is made up of 14 amino acids. CDR3 bases: TGTGCCAGCAGCTTGGGACAGGGGAATTCACCCCTCCACTTT. Translating gives CASSLGQGNSPLHF.

The rearrangement links TRBV9 to TRBJ1-2; a weak D match, TRBD1 (5 bases). Trimming stripped 7 bases from V and 3 bases from J, with 16 bases between. The CDR3 runs to 14 residues. Germline V CDR1 and CDR2: SGDLS, YYNGEE. The CDR3 DNA sequence: TGTGCCAGCCAAAAGGGGCGGGGGGACTATGGCTACACCTTC. Encoded protein: CASQKGRGDYGYTF.

The rearrangement joins TRBV11-2 to TRBJ2-7; 9 nucleotides match TRBD1. This CDR3 is 16 amino acids long. V shed 5 bases, J shed 6 bases, and the junction held 14 bases outside the gene matches. The germline CDR1 and CDR2 sequences are SGHAT and FQNNGV. CDR3 DNA sequence: TGTGCCAGCAGCCCGGGTTACAGGGGGCCGAGGCGCGAGCAGTACTTC. Its translation is CASSPGYRGPRREQYF.

This chain uses TRBV4-1 with TRBJ1-1, with D perhaps TRBD1 (5 bases). This CDR3 region has 14 residues. Germline lookup yields CDR1 MGHRA and CDR2 YSYEKL. Trimming shortened V by 4 bases and J by 5 bases, and 14 bases separated the two germline ends. CDR3 protein: CASSPGTLLTEAFF. The CDR3 coding sequence is TGCGCCAGCAGCCCCGGGACTCTGTTGACTGAAGCTTTCTTT.